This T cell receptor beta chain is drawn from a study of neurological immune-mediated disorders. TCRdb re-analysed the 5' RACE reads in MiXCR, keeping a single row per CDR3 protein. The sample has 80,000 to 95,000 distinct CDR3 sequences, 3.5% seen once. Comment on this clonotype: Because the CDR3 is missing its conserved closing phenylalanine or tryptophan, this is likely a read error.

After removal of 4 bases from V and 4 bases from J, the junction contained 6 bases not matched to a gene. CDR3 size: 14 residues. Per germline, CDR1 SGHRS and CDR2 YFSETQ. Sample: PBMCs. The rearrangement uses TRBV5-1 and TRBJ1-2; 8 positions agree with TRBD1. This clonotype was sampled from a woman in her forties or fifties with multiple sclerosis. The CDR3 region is CASSRGQGAYGYTN. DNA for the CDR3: TGCGCCAGCAGCCGAGGACAGGGCGCCTATGGCTACACCAAC.